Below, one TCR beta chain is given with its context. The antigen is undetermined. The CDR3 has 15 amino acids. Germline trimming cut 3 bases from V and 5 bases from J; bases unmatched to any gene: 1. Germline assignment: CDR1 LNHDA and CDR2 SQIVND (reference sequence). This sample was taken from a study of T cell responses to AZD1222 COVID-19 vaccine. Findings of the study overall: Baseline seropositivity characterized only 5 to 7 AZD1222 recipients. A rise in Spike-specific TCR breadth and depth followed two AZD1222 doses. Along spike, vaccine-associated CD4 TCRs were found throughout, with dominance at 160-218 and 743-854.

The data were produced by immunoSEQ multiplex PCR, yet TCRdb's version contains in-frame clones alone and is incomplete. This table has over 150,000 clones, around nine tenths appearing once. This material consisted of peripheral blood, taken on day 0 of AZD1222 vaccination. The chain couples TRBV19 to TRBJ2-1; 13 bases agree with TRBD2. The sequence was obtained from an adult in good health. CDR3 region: CASSMGTSGNNEQFF. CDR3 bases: TGTGCCAGTAGTATGGGGACTAGCGGGAACAATGAGCAGTTCTTC.